The 28 T cell receptor beta chains given below trace back to one sample, sequenced in a study of T cell repertoires in cytomegalovirus infection. TCRdb reprocessed the reads via MiXCR and lists one record per CDR3 protein. The sample carries fewer than 900,000 distinct CDR3 sequences, under 35% recorded once. These TCRs' antigens remain unknown. The sequencing used cultured CD8+ T cells from PBMCs, collected from culture after CMV antigen stimulation. Source of these receptors: a human donor in good health (CMV status not recorded). Some clones in this sample may be carry-over from other donors' samples.

This chain connects TRBV27 to TRBJ2-3; 7 nucleotides agree with TRBD1. The V segment lost 5 bases and the J segment 2 bases; nucleotides outside the gene matches: 13. CDR1 MNHEY and CDR2 SMNVEV come from the germline V gene (reference sequence). The CDR3 is 17 amino acids. The CDR3 here is CASSQQQGSLFTDTQYF. DNA of the CDR3: TGTGCCAGCAGTCAGCAACAGGGGTCCCTCTTCACAGATACGCAGTATTTT.

In DNA, the CDR3 is TGTGCCAGCAGTTACCACGGACAGGGGGCTCCATACGAGCAGTACGTC. This gives the protein CASSYHGQGAPYEQYV. The V call is TRBV6-8, the J call TRBJ2-7, with 11 bases matching TRBD1. The germline V gene encodes CDR1 MNHGY and CDR2 SAAAGT. The CDR3 is 16 amino acids. J lost 4 bases, V lost 2 bases, and 7 bases had no gene match.

This clonotype was picked up a small number of times. The chain carries TRBV2 and TRBJ1-1, with D maybe TRBD1 (6 bases). The V gene's germline CDR1 is SNHLY and CDR2 FYNNEI. The CDR3 extends over 17 amino acids. The CDR3 DNA is TGTACCACCATTTTAAGGGGGGGCAACGGTGGGCAAACTGAAGCTTTCTTT. Translated: CTTILRGGNGGQTEAFF.

J is TRBJ1-1 and V is TRBV28; D gene ambiguous. Germline CDR1 MDHEN, CDR2 SYDVKM. V was pared by 1 base and J by 1 base, with 10 bases between. The CDR3 consists of 15 residues. The CDR3 protein is CASSLFSTKNTEAFF. CDR3 DNA: TGTGCCAGCAGTTTATTTTCCACCAAGAACACTGAAGCTTTCTTT.

There are many counts of this clonotype. CDR3 loop: CASSFGHPLGGEKLFF. CDR3 DNA sequence: TGTGCCAGCAGTTTCGGACACCCACTTGGAGGGGAAAAACTGTTTTTT. The V and J genes are TRBV12-3 or TRBV12-4 and TRBJ1-4; D is possibly TRBD1 (5 bases). Trimming removed 3 bases at V and 8 bases at J, with 19 bases between. This CDR3 has 16 residues.

The table lists this clonotype with a few counts. The V and J genes are TRBV12-3 or TRBV12-4 and TRBJ2-5, with 8 bases aligning to TRBD2. J was trimmed by 1 base and V by 5 bases; bases with no gene match: 9. The CDR3 extends over 16 amino acids. The CDR3 DNA reads as TGTGCCAGCAGTCCCACGGGGCGGGGGGCCCAAGAGACCCAGTACTTC. It codes for CASSPTGRGAQETQYF.

This clonotype was detected a few times. The J gene is TRBJ2-1, the V gene TRBV4-1; 9 nucleotides agree with TRBD1. The CDR3 sequence is 15 residues long. Germline V gene sequence: CDR1 MGHRA, CDR2 YSYEKL. After removal of 2 bases from V and 8 bases from J, the junction contained 7 bases not matched to a gene. The CDR3 here is CASSQRTGVDDEQFF. The CDR3 coding sequence is TGCGCCAGCAGCCAAAGGACAGGGGTCGATGATGAGCAGTTCTTC.

J is TRBJ2-1 and V is TRBV4-1; TRBD2 agrees at 9 bases. Germline V gene lookup returns CDR1 MGHRA and CDR2 YSYEKL. The CDR3 extends over 16 amino acids. V was clipped by 2 bases and J by 4 bases; unmatched bases: 6. The DNA for the CDR3 is TGCGCCAGCAGCCAAAGGTCTAGCGGGACGTACAATGAGCAGTTCTTC. Protein product: CASSQRSSGTYNEQFF.

The J gene is TRBJ1-4, the V gene TRBV5-3; 9 bases are shared with TRBD1. TRBV5-3 is noted as an ORF with a role that remains uncertain. V was pared by 3 bases and J by 5 bases, with 5 bases of the junction left unmatched. There are 15 residues in the CDR3. Written as DNA, the CDR3 is TGTGCCAGAAGCTACTACAGGGGGCACAATGAAAAACTGTTTTTT. Translation: CARSYYRGHNEKLFF.

The chain uses TRBV3-1 and TRBJ2-5, with a weak D call TRBD1 (6 bases). V was pared by 4 bases and J by 0 bases, with 24 bases between. Germline CDR1 is LGHDT and CDR2 is YNNKEL (reference sequence). This CDR3 comprises 19 residues. CDR3 nucleotide sequence: TGTGCCAGCAGCCCAATCCGGTCTACGGACAGCCTTTACCAAGAGACCCAGTACTTC. Translation: CASSPIRSTDSLYQETQYF.

This clonotype has just a few counts. This chain links TRBV6-1 with TRBJ2-5, with a weak D call TRBD1 (6 bases). Trimming shortened V by 5 bases and J by 1 base, and 23 bases separated the two germline ends. The CDR3 is made up of 18 amino acids. The V gene's germline CDR1 is MNHNS and CDR2 SASEGT. CDR3 region: CASSYFLETGHSQETQYF. The CDR3 nucleotides read TGTGCCAGCAGTTATTTTTTGGAGACAGGCCATTCCCAAGAGACCCAGTACTTC.

This clonotype was observed a few times. The chain is built from TRBV6-4 and TRBJ2-2; 8 positions agree with TRBD1. Germline V gene sequence: CDR1 MRHNA, CDR2 SNTAGT. Germline trimming cut 5 bases from V and 0 bases from J; bases unmatched to any gene: 5. This CDR3 is built from 16 residues. This CDR3 reads CASSNRGITNTGELFF. The CDR3 coding sequence is TGTGCCAGCAGTAACAGGGGGATTACGAACACCGGGGAGCTGTTTTTT.

The chain recombines TRBV6-2 or TRBV6-3 with TRBJ2-1; 8 bases map to TRBD1. After removal of 7 bases from V and 2 bases from J, the junction contained 7 bases not matched to a gene. Germline CDR1 reads MNHEY; CDR2 reads SVGEGT. CDR3 size: 15 residues. This CDR3 is CASIKWTGPYNEQFF. The CDR3 region has the DNA TGTGCCAGCATAAAATGGACAGGGCCCTACAATGAGCAGTTCTTC.

The chain couples TRBV14 to TRBJ2-7, with 7 bases identical to TRBD1. The germline V gene has CDR1 SGHDN and CDR2 FVKESK. CDR3 length: 15 amino acids. V was clipped by 0 bases and J by 1 base; unmatched bases: 3. CDR3 protein: CASSQEQGLSYEQYV. Written as DNA, the CDR3 is TGTGCCAGCAGCCAAGAACAGGGGCTATCCTACGAGCAGTACGTC.

This clonotype was detected many times. V and J are TRBV20-1 and TRBJ1-1; the D gene is possibly TRBD1 (5 bases). This CDR3 has 15 amino acids. The germline V gene has CDR1 DFQATT and CDR2 SNEGSKA (reference sequence). The germline V and J ends were trimmed by 5 bases and 3 bases, with 19 bases remaining between them. The CDR3 is CSAEPWEGWDTEAFF. CDR3 in DNA: TGCAGTGCTGAGCCTTGGGAGGGGTGGGACACTGAAGCTTTCTTT.

This chain links TRBV5-6 with TRBJ2-1; D gene ambiguous. The germline V gene has CDR1 SGHDT and CDR2 YYEEEE. The CDR3 has 15 amino acids. V lost 3 bases, J lost 2 bases, and 12 bases lay in between. The CDR3 DNA sequence: TGTGCCAGCAGCTATCTTGGGGTTACCTACAATGAGCAGTTCTTC. Translated, it gives CASSYLGVTYNEQFF. Full variable domain (outside the CDR3, taken from reference TRBV5-6 and TRBJ2-1): DAGVTQSPTHLIKTRGQQVTLRCSPKSGHDTVSWYQQALGQGPQFIFQYYEEEERQRGNFPDRFSGHQFPNYSSELNVNALLLGDSALYLCASSYLGVTYNEQFFGPGTRLTVL.

This clonotype was recorded at least ten times. V is TRBV7-9 and J is TRBJ2-3; a possible D gene is TRBD2 (6 bases). Germline values: CDR1 SEHNR, CDR2 FQNEAQ (reference sequence). CDR3 length equals 16 residues. V was shortened by 0 bases and J by 3 bases, with 13 bases between the two germline ends. The chain's CDR3 is CASSLARPEGTDTQYF. The CDR3 DNA reads as TGTGCCAGCAGCTTAGCGCGCCCGGAGGGTACAGATACGCAGTATTTT.

There are a few counts of this clonotype. The chain couples TRBV5-6 to TRBJ2-5; the match to TRBD1 covers 10 bases. With 2 bases clipped from V and 4 bases from J, the junction kept 5 bases outside the gene matches. The CDR3 is made up of 15 amino acids. Germline lookup yields CDR1 SGHDT and CDR2 YYEEEE. The CDR3 bases are TGTGCCAGCAGCTTCGGGACAGGGGTCGTAGAGACCCAGTACTTC. This gives the protein CASSFGTGVVETQYF.

The V call is TRBV29-1, the J call TRBJ2-5; 11 nucleotides agree with TRBD2. Looked up from germline, CDR1 is SQVTM and CDR2 is ANQGSEA. This CDR3 region has 14 residues. The V gene end was trimmed by 6 bases and the J gene end by 5 bases; junction bases not matched to a gene: 8. Written as DNA, the CDR3 is TGCAGCGTGGACGGGACTAGCGGTGGGGAGACCCAGTACTTC. It specifies CSVDGTSGGETQYF.

The chain couples TRBV7-4 to TRBJ1-4; TRBD1 might be the D (5 bases). CDR3 length: 16 residues. Per germline, CDR1 SGHVT and CDR2 SQSDAQ. Trimming removed 4 bases from V and 6 bases from J, with 18 bases in between. Here the CDR3 DNA reads TGTGCCAGCAGCTCTACCGACAGCGGGGTGGATGAAAAACTGTTTTTT. It translates to CASSSTDSGVDEKLFF.

The J gene is TRBJ2-2, the V gene TRBV6-1, with 9 bases matching TRBD2. V shed 3 bases, J shed 5 bases, and the junction held 13 bases outside the gene matches. CDR1 MNHNS and CDR2 SASEGT come from the germline V gene. The CDR3 spans 18 residues. This chain's CDR3 is CASSDPSSSGGLTGELFF. CDR3 bases: TGTGCCAGCAGTGATCCCTCCTCGAGCGGGGGGCTTACCGGGGAGCTGTTTTTT.

In this sample, this clonotype turned up a few times. This chain uses TRBV6-6 with TRBJ1-5; 7 positions match TRBD1. CDR1 is MNHNY and CDR2 is SVGAGI in the germline V gene (reference sequence). V shed 6 bases, J shed 2 bases, and the junction held 7 bases outside the gene matches. This CDR3 has 15 amino acids. The CDR3 spells CASRETGTGNQPQHF. For the CDR3, the DNA is TGTGCCAGCAGAGAGACCGGGACAGGCAATCAGCCCCAGCATTTT.

This clonotype was seen at least ten times. This sequence joins TRBV12-5 and TRBJ1-4; TRBD1 is a possible D gene (6 bases). There are 20 residues in the CDR3. The germline gives CDR1 LGHNT, CDR2 FRNRAP. V was trimmed by 2 bases and J by 3 bases, leaving 25 bases between them. CDR3 loop: CASGLILDSFFTGPNEKLFF. For the CDR3, the DNA is TGTGCTAGTGGTTTGATCTTGGACAGCTTCTTTACGGGTCCTAATGAAAAACTGTTTTTT.

This clonotype was detected once. The chain couples TRBV20-1 to TRBJ2-1, with TRBD2 as a possible D gene (6 bases). V lost 3 bases to trimming and J lost 2 bases, with 14 bases between them. This CDR3 is 15 amino acids long. Germline-derived CDR1 and CDR2 are DFQATT and SNEGSKA (reference sequence). The CDR3 here is CSAREGRVTYNEQFF. CDR3 nucleotides: TGCAGTGCTAGGGAGGGCCGAGTCACCTACAATGAGCAGTTCTTC.

This clonotype was picked up many times. The chain employs TRBV7-2 and TRBJ2-7, with 7 nucleotides matching TRBD1. The trim removed 5 bases at V and 1 base at J, leaving 2 bases unmatched. In germline, CDR1 is SGHTA, CDR2 FQGNSA. This CDR3 is built from 13 residues. CDR3 sequence reads: CASSQGQSYEQYV. DNA of the CDR3: TGTGCCAGCAGCCAGGGACAGTCCTACGAGCAGTACGTC.

This clonotype came up a few times. The chain joins TRBV12-3 or TRBV12-4 to TRBJ2-5; D unresolved. This CDR3 is built from 14 residues. V was pared by 2 bases and J by 0 bases, with 7 bases between. CDR3 nucleotides: TGTGCCAGCAGTTTACGTGTGTACCAAGAGACCCAGTACTTC. Protein product: CASSLRVYQETQYF.

This sequence joins TRBV15 and TRBJ2-7, with D hard to call. The CDR3 has 15 residues. Looked up from germline, CDR1 is LNHNV and CDR2 is YYDKDF (reference sequence). Between the trimmed V and J ends, which lost 3 bases and 0 bases, there was a span of 12 bases. CDR3 in amino acids: CATSSPGRSSYEQYF. The DNA for the CDR3 is TGTGCCACCAGCAGTCCCGGCAGGAGCTCCTACGAGCAGTACTTC.

The chain combines TRBV18 with TRBJ2-2; D not resolved. The CDR3 has 14 residues. From germline, CDR1 is KGHSH and CDR2 LQKENI. With 0 bases removed from V and 5 bases from J, the gap between germline ends came to 7 bases. In DNA, the CDR3 is TGTGCCAGCTCACCACCGGGTCCGACCGGGGAGCTGTTTTTT. Its protein is CASSPPGPTGELFF.